Below are 27 T cell receptor beta chains sequenced from a single sample in a study of regulatory T cells in long-lasting Graves disease. Through Arm-PCR of CDR3 regions and iRepertoire HTBI primers, TCR beta libraries were built. TCRdb analysed the multiplex PCR reads with MiXCR anew, one entry per CDR3 protein. The table records about 310,000 distinct CDR3 sequences, around 21% of them present only once. As to time point: persistent/refractory GD, antithyroid drugs over 5 years with positive TRAb. PBMC-extracted RNA yielded the TCR library. Sample: peripheral blood mononuclear cells (PBMCs), taken when the disease was refractory, from a patient treated with antithyroid drugs. The receptors were sampled from a female donor with Graves disease.

This clonotype came up a few times. The V and J genes are TRBV4-2 and TRBJ2-7; 9 bases map to TRBD2. CDR3 length: 19 residues. Looked up from germline, CDR1 is LGHNA and CDR2 is YNFKEQ. The junction had 20 bases not matched to a gene; V was cut back by 1 base and J by 7 bases. The CDR3 region is CASSQAAGGQHSGIREQYF. CDR3 coding DNA: TGTGCCAGCAGCCAAGCAGCGGGGGGACAGCATTCCGGCATACGAGAGCAGTACTTC.

CDR3 in amino acids: CATSDLSGGFDTGELFF. Written as DNA, the CDR3 is TGTGCCACCAGTGATTTGTCCGGGGGATTTGACACCGGGGAGCTGTTTTTT. The chain has TRBV24-1 and TRBJ2-2, with TRBD2 as a possible D gene (6 bases). V lost 0 bases and J lost 3, with 13 bases in between. From germline, CDR1 is KGHDR and CDR2 SFDVKD. This CDR3 spans 17 amino acids.

This clonotype was found a few times. The chain uses TRBV25-1 and TRBJ1-2; D is unclear. Per the germline V gene, CDR1 is MGHDK and CDR2 is SYGVNS. With 6 bases removed from V and 7 bases from J, the gap between germline ends came to 12 bases. This CDR3 spans 12 amino acids. This CDR3 is CASRDGPLGYTF. The CDR3 region has the DNA TGTGCCAGCAGGGATGGGCCTCTTGGCTACACCTTC.

Points on this clonotype: Since a much larger clone is just one base distant, this may be a read error. The V gene is TRBV7-2, the J gene TRBJ1-5; unclear D gene. Trimming took 5 bases from V and 5 from J, leaving 22 bases between them. Germline lookup yields CDR1 SGHTA and CDR2 FQGNSA. The CDR3 sequence is 17 residues long. Written as DNA, the CDR3 is TGTGCCAGCAGCCCCTCTGGAAAGGCAGGCAACGATCAGCCCCAGCATTTT. Translating it yields CASSPSGKAGNDQPQHF.

This clonotype was recorded a few times. The rearrangement joins TRBV25-1 to TRBJ2-7; D gene unclear. V lost 5 bases to trimming and J lost 5 bases, with 16 bases between them. CDR3 length: 14 amino acids. CDR1 and CDR2 (germline): MGHDK, SYGVNS. This CDR3 reads CASSPPVGVNEQYF. As DNA, the CDR3 is TGTGCCAGCAGTCCCCCGGTTGGGGTCAACGAGCAGTACTTC.

V is TRBV6-1 and J is TRBJ2-5; a weak D match, TRBD1 (5 bases). V was trimmed by 4 bases and J by 1 base, leaving 10 bases between them. The CDR3 runs 14 residues. Germline V gene sequence: CDR1 MNHNS, CDR2 SASEGT. CDR3: CASSVGQIQETQYF. CDR3 DNA: TGTGCCAGCAGTGTCGGACAAATCCAAGAGACCCAGTACTTC.

In its sample, this clonotype was seen many times. This chain uses TRBV3-1 with TRBJ1-1; D is perhaps TRBD1 (6 bases). This CDR3 contains 13 residues. The V gene lost 4 bases and the J gene lost 10 bases, with 16 bases spanning the gap. Germline-derived CDR1 and CDR2 are LGHDT and YNNKEL (reference sequence). As DNA, the CDR3 is TGTGCCAGCAGCCCGCGGACAGAGGGGGGAGCTTTCTTT. It codes for CASSPRTEGGAFF.

This clonotype appeared many times. This chain joins TRBV3-1 and TRBJ2-4; 14 positions agree with TRBD2. Germline CDR1 reads LGHDT; CDR2 reads YNNKEL (reference sequence). The CDR3 length is 15 residues. V was pared by 5 bases and J by 7 bases, with 4 bases of the junction left unmatched. The CDR3 loop is CASSLTSGRANIQYF. The CDR3 region has the DNA TGTGCCAGCAGCTTGACTAGCGGGAGGGCCAACATTCAGTACTTC.

This clonotype has just a few counts. The chain links TRBV7-3 to TRBJ2-2; TRBD2 agrees at 12 bases. CDR1 is SGHTA and CDR2 is FQGTGA in the germline V gene. V was pared by 5 bases and J by 3 bases, with 10 bases of the junction left unmatched. The CDR3 length is 18 residues. As DNA, the CDR3 is TGTGCCAGCAGCCCACACATTCGACTAGCGGGAGACACCGGGGAGCTGTTTTTT. Protein sequence: CASSPHIRLAGDTGELFF.

This clonotype was detected only a few times. The V call is TRBV6-1, the J call TRBJ2-6, with D possibly being TRBD1 or TRBD2 (6 bases each). Trimming removed 7 bases from V and 8 bases from J, with 18 bases in between. CDR1 is MNHNS, CDR2 SASEGT, per germline. The CDR3 consists of 15 residues. The CDR3: CASMGAAGRSNVLTF. CDR3 DNA sequence: TGTGCCAGCATGGGGGCGGCGGGAAGATCCAACGTCCTGACTTTC.

CDR3 DNA: TGTGCCAGCAGTTCGAGGACAGGGAGCTCCTACAATGAGCAGTTCTTC. It encodes CASSSRTGSSYNEQFF. The chain has TRBV27 and TRBJ2-1; 8 bases map to TRBD1. The V segment lost 4 bases and the J segment 0 bases; nucleotides outside the gene matches: 5. The CDR3 spans 16 residues. Germline CDR1 and CDR2: MNHEY and SMNVEV (reference sequence).

This clonotype was recorded a few times. This CDR3 reads CSVENSGTGHQETQYF. CDR3 bases: TGCAGCGTTGAAAACTCCGGGACAGGGCACCAAGAGACCCAGTACTTC. The V gene is TRBV29-1, the J gene TRBJ2-5; 9 bases align to TRBD1. Germline values: CDR1 SQVTM, CDR2 ANQGSEA. The CDR3 is made up of 16 amino acids. With 2 bases clipped from V and 0 bases from J, the junction kept 7 bases outside the gene matches.

Regarding this clonotype: A much larger clone sits a single nucleotide away, making a read error possible. The CDR3 does not end in the conserved phenylalanine or tryptophan, so this is likely a read error. The chain uses TRBV3-1 and TRBJ1-1; D possibly corresponds to TRBD1 (5 bases). The CDR3 loop spans 11 amino acids. The V and J ends lost 6 bases and 5 bases respectively, with 7 bases between them. Germline CDR1 and CDR2: LGHDT and YNNKEL (reference sequence). CDR3 sequence: CASRGTTEAFI. CDR3 coding DNA: TGTGCCAGCAGGGGGACGACTGAAGCTTTCATT.

This CDR3 is CASSHTGGKSNYGYTF. In DNA, the CDR3 is TGTGCCAGCTCTCACACCGGGGGAAAATCGAACTATGGCTACACCTTC. The chain couples TRBV12-3 or TRBV12-4 to TRBJ1-2, with D perhaps TRBD1 (5 bases). CDR3 length: 16 amino acids. The germline V and J ends were trimmed by 8 bases and 2 bases, with 21 bases remaining between them.

In regard to this clonotype: Since a much larger clone is just one base distant, this may be a read error. The chain recombines TRBV20-1 with TRBJ2-7, with no clear D. Germline V lookup: CDR1 DFQATT, CDR2 SNEGSKA (reference sequence). The CDR3 is 15 residues long. Trimming removed 5 bases at V and 2 bases at J, with 19 bases between. The CDR3 loop reads CSAYQIRSSAYEQYF. As DNA, the CDR3 is TGCAGTGCTTATCAGATCAGGAGCTCCGCCTACGAGCAGTACTTC.

V and J are TRBV3-1 and TRBJ2-5, with D perhaps matching TRBD2 (6 bases). Germline CDR1 is LGHDT and CDR2 is YNNKEL (reference sequence). The CDR3 has 17 amino acids. V was pared by 0 bases and J by 5 bases, with 19 bases between. CDR3 bases: TGTGCCAGCAGCCAAGATTTGGGGACCGGGAGCCGGGAGACCCAGTACTTC. Residues: CASSQDLGTGSRETQYF.

At least ten counts were recorded for this clonotype. The V and J genes are TRBV6-9 and TRBJ2-7, with D hard to call. CDR1 and CDR2 (germline): MNHGY, SVAAGI. V was cut by 3 bases and J by 0 bases, with 12 bases left in between. The CDR3 length is 15 residues. Here the CDR3 DNA reads TGTGCCAGCAGTTACTCAGCGTTTTCCTCCTACGAGCAGTACTTC. Its protein is CASSYSAFSSYEQYF.

V is TRBV7-3 and J is TRBJ2-6, with 8 bases fitting TRBD1. The germline CDR1 and CDR2 sequences are SGHTA and FQGTGA. The V gene end was trimmed by 5 bases and the J gene end by 2 bases; junction bases not matched to a gene: 5. There are 16 residues in the CDR3. Written as DNA, the CDR3 is TGTGCCAGCAGCCGACAGGGGCTGGCTGGGGCCAACGTCCTGACTTTC. Translating gives CASSRQGLAGANVLTF.

The J gene is TRBJ2-7, the V gene TRBV13; either TRBD1 or TRBD2 may fit D (5 bases each). V was cut by 3 bases and J by 9 bases, with 12 bases left in between. This CDR3 is 12 amino acids long. The germline V gene has CDR1 PRHDT and CDR2 FYEKMQ (reference sequence). CDR3 sequence (DNA): TGTGCCAGCAGCTTCCAGGGCGGGCCGCAGTACTTC. Translation gives CASSFQGGPQYF. Combining the CDR3 with reference TRBV13 and TRBJ2-7 gives the whole variable domain AAGVIQSPRHLIKEKRETATLKCYPIPRHDTVYWYQQGPGQDPQFLISFYEKMQSDKGSIPDRFSAQQFSDYHSELNMSSLELGDSALYFCASSFQGGPQYFGPGTRLTVT.

This clonotype showed up many times. The chain employs TRBV28 and TRBJ1-1, with a possible D match to TRBD1 (5 bases). The germline gives CDR1 MDHEN, CDR2 SYDVKM. The V end lost 6 bases, the J end lost 5 bases, and 16 bases lay between the germline ends. The CDR3 runs to 14 residues. DNA for the CDR3: TGTGCCAGCAGCCCACGGATAAGGGGAACTGAAGCTTTCTTT. This sequence encodes CASSPRIRGTEAFF.

Only a few counts were recorded for this clonotype. The chain has TRBV6-1 and TRBJ2-2; D not resolved. V dropped 6 bases and J dropped 5 bases, with 10 bases sitting between them. The CDR3 loop spans 13 amino acids. CDR1 is MNHNS and CDR2 is SASEGT in the germline V gene. The CDR3 reads CASRATSTGELFF. CDR3 nucleotide sequence: TGTGCCAGCAGGGCGACCAGTACCGGGGAGCTGTTTTTT.

At least ten counts were recorded for this clonotype. This chain links TRBV11-2 with TRBJ2-2; 8 bases match TRBD1. Trimming cost V 4 bases and J 7 bases; bases outside gene matches: 5. The CDR3 extends over 14 amino acids. The germline V gene encodes CDR1 SGHAT and CDR2 FQNNGV. This CDR3 reads CASSWGQVGGELFF. For the CDR3, the DNA is TGTGCCAGCAGCTGGGGACAGGTCGGCGGGGAGCTGTTTTTT.

The chain is built from TRBV9 and TRBJ1-3, with TRBD1 as a possible D gene (5 bases). Germline V lookup: CDR1 SGDLS, CDR2 YYNGEE. CDR3 length: 16 residues. Trimming removed 0 bases from V and 0 bases from J, with 10 bases in between. The CDR3 here is CASSVEGRFSGNTIYF. CDR3 bases: TGTGCCAGCAGCGTAGAGGGGCGATTCTCTGGAAACACCATATATTTT.

This clonotype has more than one count but fewer than ten. This CDR3 fails to terminate in the conserved phenylalanine or tryptophan, so it likely reflects a read error. The DNA is omitted, as the CDR3 cannot be located on it reliably, and the CDR3 follows TCRdb's listing. The V and J genes are TRBV2 and TRBJ1-1; the table's TRBD1 call for D was not verified on the DNA. Germline loops: CDR1 SNHLY, CDR2 FYNNEI. From its first to its last residue, the CDR3 has 11 amino acids. CDR3 amino acids: CASSELDVAGP.

This clonotype was counted between two and nine times. The CDR3 sequence is CASSLTGTGAFEQYF. Written as DNA, the CDR3 is TGTGCCAGCAGCTTGACCGGGACAGGGGCTTTCGAGCAGTACTTC. The chain employs TRBV5-6 and TRBJ2-7, with TRBD1 matching 10 bases. Looked up from germline, CDR1 is SGHDT and CDR2 is YYEEEE. The CDR3 spans 15 residues. V lost 1 base to trimming and J lost 6 bases; unmatched junction nucleotides: 7.

This clonotype was seen repeatedly, ten times or more. The chain has TRBV7-2 and TRBJ2-7; possible D gene TRBD1, 6 bases. Germline V gene lookup returns CDR1 SGHTA and CDR2 FQGNSA. This CDR3 is built from 15 residues. V lost 1 base and J lost 0, with 10 bases in between. The CDR3 DNA is TGTGCCAGCAGCTTAGAGGACAGCAGCTCCTACGAGCAGTACTTC. Residues: CASSLEDSSSYEQYF.

This clonotype was seen ten or more times. The chain uses TRBV28 and TRBJ1-5; TRBD1 might be the D (6 bases). This CDR3 is 15 amino acids long. Germline V CDR1 and CDR2: MDHEN, SYDVKM. The V end lost 5 bases, the J end lost 3 bases, and 14 bases lay between the germline ends. The CDR3 region is CASSTRGGHNQPQHF. The CDR3 coding sequence is TGTGCCAGCAGTACCCGAGGGGGGCACAATCAGCCCCAGCATTTT.